These 22 T cell receptor beta chains share one sample of origin, sequenced in a study of cytomegalovirus exposure and HLA in healthy donors. The PCR had 60 Vbeta and 13 Jbeta primers. Only in-frame clones appear in the TCRdb table, and some are missing; sequencing was by immunoSEQ multiplex PCR. In the table there are approximately 120,000 clones, approximately 71% of which are singletons. The sequenced sample consisted of PBMCs. All receptors come from a woman between 45 and 65 years old in good health and CMV-seronegative.

V is TRBV27 and J is TRBJ2-5, with D possibly matching TRBD2 (6 bases). The V and J ends lost 3 bases and 4 bases respectively, with 15 bases between them. The CDR3 has 15 residues. Germline assignment: CDR1 MNHEY and CDR2 SMNVEV (reference sequence). CDR3 in amino acids: CASSFGTSRAETQYF. CDR3 coding DNA: TGTGCCAGCAGTTTCGGGACTTCCCGAGCAGAGACCCAGTACTTC.

The chain employs TRBV21-1 and TRBJ1-2; the listed D gene, TRBD1, was not tested against the DNA. TRBV21-1 is a documented pseudogene. CDR3 length: 14 residues. CDR3 amino acids: CASSTRWLGDGYTF. CDR3 DNA: TGTGCCAGCAGCACCCGGTGGCTGGGCGATGGCTACACCTTC.

The genes are TRBV5-1 and TRBJ2-1; 8 bases are shared with TRBD1. This CDR3 spans 15 amino acids. The germline V gene has CDR1 SGHRS and CDR2 YFSETQ. Germline trimming cut 1 base from V and 6 bases from J; bases unmatched to any gene: 6. The CDR3 DNA sequence: TGCGCCAGCAGCTTGCTGGACAGGGAGGCCAATGAGCAGTTCTTC. The encoded protein is CASSLLDREANEQFF.

This CDR3 reads CASSGFRSGTEAFF. CDR3 nucleotide sequence: TGTGCCAGTAGTGGGTTCAGGTCCGGCACTGAAGCTTTCTTT. The chain joins TRBV19 to TRBJ1-1; unclear D gene. The CDR3 consists of 14 residues. V was cut by 5 bases and J by 4 bases, with 14 bases left in between. The germline CDR1 and CDR2 sequences are LNHDA and SQIVND (reference sequence).

The chain joins TRBV2 to TRBJ2-2; D is undetermined. This CDR3 has 14 amino acids. Looked up from germline, CDR1 is SNHLY and CDR2 is FYNNEI. V lost 4 bases, J lost 6 bases, and 12 bases lay in between. The CDR3 reads CASSATLGAGELFF. As DNA, the CDR3 is TGTGCCAGCAGTGCCACCTTAGGAGCCGGGGAGCTGTTTTTT. The full variable domain, in which reference TRBV2 and TRBJ2-2 provide the parts outside the CDR3, is EPEVTQTPSHQVTQMGQEVILRCVPISNHLYFYWYRQILGQKVEFLVSFYNNEISEKSEIFDDQFSVERPDGSNFTLKIRSTKLEDSAMYFCASSATLGAGELFFGEGSRLTVL.

There are a few counts of this clone. The gene calls are TRBV28 and TRBJ1-1; 7 bases line up with TRBD1. Germline assignment: CDR1 MDHEN and CDR2 SYDVKM. The V and J ends lost 5 bases and 11 bases, in that order; junction bases with no gene match: 8. CDR3 length equals 12 residues. Written as DNA, the CDR3 is TGTGCCAGCAGTATAGGACAGGTTGGGGCTTTCTTT. This gives the protein CASSIGQVGAFF. Full variable domain (rest looked up from reference TRBV28 and TRBJ1-1): DVKVTQSSRYLVKRTGEKVFLECVQDMDHENMFWYRQDPGLGLRLIYFSYDVKMKEKGDIPEGYSVSREKKERFSLILESASTNQTSMYLCASSIGQVGAFFGQGTRLTVV.

The chain is built from TRBV23-1 and TRBJ2-7; 8 bases are a match to TRBD2. TRBV23-1 is placed among ORFs of uncertain function. This CDR3 region has 16 residues. The ends lost 4 bases at V and 5 bases at J; junction bases unmatched: 13. CDR3 protein: CASSPHGGGLFDEQYF. In DNA form, the CDR3 reads TGCGCCAGCAGTCCGCACGGGGGGGGGCTGTTCGACGAGCAGTACTTC.

The chain employs TRBV5-1 and TRBJ2-1; 14 bases agree with TRBD2. The CDR3 is made up of 19 amino acids. Trimming cost V 5 bases and J 0 bases; bases outside gene matches: 10. CDR1 and CDR2 from the germline V gene are SGHRS and YFSETQ. DNA for the CDR3: TGCGCCAGCAGTTCGCCGGGACTAGCGGGAGTCATCTCCTACAATGAGCAGTTCTTC. Protein: CASSSPGLAGVISYNEQFF.

The chain has TRBV28 and TRBJ1-5; D call uncertain. CDR1 and CDR2 (germline): MDHEN, SYDVKM. Between the trimmed V and J ends, which lost 6 bases and 6 bases, there was a span of 6 bases. The CDR3 consists of 11 residues. CDR3 bases: TGTGCCAGCAGCCTATTTCAGCCCCAGCATTTT. It codes for CASSLFQPQHF.

This clone was seen just once. The rearrangement joins TRBV7-3 to TRBJ2-6; 7 bases fit TRBD1. The ends lost 5 bases at V and 8 bases at J; junction bases unmatched: 3. CDR1 is SGHTA, CDR2 FQGTGA, per germline. The CDR3 sequence is 13 residues long. CDR3 loop: CASSPGQTNVLTF. As DNA, the CDR3 is TGTGCCAGCAGCCCGGGACAGACCAACGTCCTGACTTTC.

This clone has just a few counts. The V gene is TRBV28, the J gene TRBJ2-7; 9 bases line up with TRBD2. CDR1 is MDHEN, CDR2 SYDVKM, per germline. Germline trimming cut 8 bases from V and 0 bases from J; bases unmatched to any gene: 5. The CDR3 covers 14 residues. Here the CDR3 reads CASGTSRSSYEQYF. DNA for the CDR3: TGTGCCAGCGGGACTAGCAGGAGCTCCTACGAGCAGTACTTC. Based on the CDR3 plus reference TRBV28 and TRBJ2-7, the full variable domain is DVKVTQSSRYLVKRTGEKVFLECVQDMDHENMFWYRQDPGLGLRLIYFSYDVKMKEKGDIPEGYSVSREKKERFSLILESASTNQTSMYLCASGTSRSSYEQYFGPGTRLTVT.

The chain combines TRBV23-1 with TRBJ2-2; tentative D call: TRBD1 (6 bases). TRBV23-1 falls under the ORF class, with uncertain function. CDR3 length: 19 residues. V was clipped by 1 base and J by 1 base, with 19 bases between them. The CDR3 sequence: CASSQWNRAHKGNTGELFF. In nucleotides, the CDR3 is TGCGCCAGCAGTCAATGGAACAGGGCGCACAAGGGGAACACCGGGGAGCTGTTTTTT.

The count of this clone is one. The chain recombines TRBV29-1 with TRBJ2-3, with TRBD1 matching 7 bases. The CDR3 sequence is 13 residues long. CDR1 is SQVTM and CDR2 is ANQGSEA in the germline V gene. Losses at the gene ends were 7 bases for V and 2 bases for J; bases not matched to a gene: 6. CDR3 DNA sequence: TGCAGCGCCCGACAGGGAGACACAGATACGCAGTATTTT. As protein: CSARQGDTDTQYF.

The V gene is TRBV19, the J gene TRBJ2-1, with TRBD2 identical over 14 bases. From germline, CDR1 is LNHDA and CDR2 SQIVND (reference sequence). After removal of 5 bases from V and 10 bases from J, the junction contained 19 bases not matched to a gene. This CDR3 has 19 amino acids. CDR3 sequence (DNA): TGTGCCAGTAGTCCCGGACTACAACCGGGACTAGCGGGAGTGGGAGAGCAGTTCTTC. Protein product: CASSPGLQPGLAGVGEQFF.

The chain recombines TRBV19 with TRBJ1-4; D gene unclear. Deletions cut 3 bases from V and 7 bases from J, with 3 bases between. From germline, CDR1 is LNHDA and CDR2 SQIVND (reference sequence). This CDR3 comprises 11 residues. CDR3 loop: CASSMAEKLFF. In DNA, the CDR3 is TGTGCCAGTAGTATGGCTGAAAAACTGTTTTTT.

The chain recombines TRBV11-1 with TRBJ2-1, with a possible D match to TRBD2 (6 bases). The germline V and J ends were trimmed by 1 base and 5 bases, with 9 bases remaining between them. CDR1 SGHAT and CDR2 FQDESV come from the germline V gene (reference sequence). The CDR3 is 14 residues long. CDR3 nucleotide sequence: TGTGCCAGCAGCTTAGGACTAGATGACAATGAGCAGTTCTTC. Translated, it gives CASSLGLDDNEQFF.

The chain is built from TRBV19 and TRBJ1-2; the match to TRBD1 covers 8 bases. The CDR3 has 13 residues. Germline V gene lookup returns CDR1 LNHDA and CDR2 SQIVND (reference sequence). V shed 8 bases, J shed 2 bases, and the junction held 4 bases outside the gene matches. CDR3 region: CASQAGGNYGYTF. As DNA, the CDR3 is TGTGCCAGTCAAGCAGGGGGCAACTATGGCTACACCTTC.

There are a few counts of this clone. The V and J genes are TRBV7-2 and TRBJ1-6, with D possibly being TRBD1 (5 bases). V shed 7 bases and J shed 6 bases, with 10 bases lying between them. CDR3 length: 13 residues. The germline CDR1 and CDR2 sequences are SGHTA and FQGNSA. As DNA, the CDR3 is TGTGCCAGCATGGAACAGGCTAATTCACCCCTCCACTTT. Protein product: CASMEQANSPLHF. The variable domain in full, completed from reference TRBV7-2 and TRBJ1-6, reads GAGVSQSPSNKVTEKGKDVELRCDPISGHTALYWYRQSLGQGLEFLIYFQGNSAPDKSGLPSDRFSAERTGGSVSTLTIQRTQQEDSAVYLCASMEQANSPLHFGNGTRLTVT.

This clone was counted a single time. The CDR3 here is CASSHVQGRKDGYTF. CDR3 DNA: TGCGCCAGCAGTCACGTACAGGGGAGGAAAGACGGCTACACCTTC. V gene TRBV23-1 combines with J gene TRBJ1-2, with 7 bases fitting TRBD1. TRBV23-1 falls under the ORF class, with uncertain function. Trimming at V came to 3 bases and at J to 8 bases, leaving 12 bases not matched to a gene. The CDR3 spans 15 residues.

This clone was counted only a few times. This chain links TRBV28 with TRBJ1-3, with a possible D match to TRBD1 (6 bases). Germline V lookup: CDR1 MDHEN, CDR2 SYDVKM. With 5 bases removed from V and 0 bases from J, the gap between germline ends came to 11 bases. The CDR3 extends over 15 amino acids. The CDR3 sequence: CASSTWTDSGNTIYF. CDR3 in DNA: TGTGCCAGCAGTACCTGGACAGACTCTGGAAACACCATATATTTT.

The J gene is TRBJ1-1, the V gene TRBV7-8; D is perhaps TRBD1 (5 bases). V lost 2 bases and J 1 base, leaving 8 bases between the germline ends. CDR3 length: 14 residues. The V gene's germline CDR1 is SGHVS and CDR2 FQNEAQ. CDR3 nucleotides: TGTGCCAGCAGCTTACAGGGATGGAACACTGAAGCTTTCTTT. Its protein product is CASSLQGWNTEAFF.

The V gene is TRBV4-2, the J gene TRBJ2-7, with D possibly being TRBD1 (5 bases). Between the trimmed V and J ends, which lost 2 bases and 0 bases, there was a span of 14 bases. The length of the CDR3 is 16 residues. Germline V lookup: CDR1 LGHNA, CDR2 YNFKEQ. CDR3 DNA: TGTGCCAGCAGCCAATCGTTGACAGTTTCCTCCTACGAGCAGTACTTC. Protein sequence: CASSQSLTVSSYEQYF.